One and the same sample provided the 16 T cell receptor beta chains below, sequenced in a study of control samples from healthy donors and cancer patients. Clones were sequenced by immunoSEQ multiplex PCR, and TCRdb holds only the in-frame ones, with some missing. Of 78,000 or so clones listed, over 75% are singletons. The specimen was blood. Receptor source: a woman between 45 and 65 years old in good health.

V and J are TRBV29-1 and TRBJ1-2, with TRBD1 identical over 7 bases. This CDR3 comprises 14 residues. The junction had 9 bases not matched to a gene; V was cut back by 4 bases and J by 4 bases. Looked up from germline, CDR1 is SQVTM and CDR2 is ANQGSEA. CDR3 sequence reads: CSVVPGGSLYGYTF. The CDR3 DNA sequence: TGCAGCGTTGTTCCAGGGGGATCTCTCTATGGCTACACCTTC.

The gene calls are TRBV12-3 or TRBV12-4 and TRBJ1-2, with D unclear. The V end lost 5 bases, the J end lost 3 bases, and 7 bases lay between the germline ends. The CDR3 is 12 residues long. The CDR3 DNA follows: TGTGCCAGCAGTCCAGGTTACTATGGCTACACCTTC. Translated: CASSPGYYGYTF.

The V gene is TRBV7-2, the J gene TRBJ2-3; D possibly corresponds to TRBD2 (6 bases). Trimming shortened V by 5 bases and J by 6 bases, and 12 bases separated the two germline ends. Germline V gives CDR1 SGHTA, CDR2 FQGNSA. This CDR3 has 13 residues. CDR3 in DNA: TGTGCCAGCAGCAGAGCGGGTTCTGATACGCAGTATTTT. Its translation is CASSRAGSDTQYF.

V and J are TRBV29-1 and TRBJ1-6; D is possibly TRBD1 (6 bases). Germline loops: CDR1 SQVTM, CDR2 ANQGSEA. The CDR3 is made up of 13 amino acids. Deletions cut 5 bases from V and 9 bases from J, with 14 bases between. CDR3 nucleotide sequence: TGCAGCGTTAGGACAGATCCTACTTCACCCCTCCACTTT. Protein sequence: CSVRTDPTSPLHF.

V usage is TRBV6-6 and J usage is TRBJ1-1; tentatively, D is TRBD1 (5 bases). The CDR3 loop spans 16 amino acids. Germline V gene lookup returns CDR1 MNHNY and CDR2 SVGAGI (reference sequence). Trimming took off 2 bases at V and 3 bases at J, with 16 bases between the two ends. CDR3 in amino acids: CASSYPRRGDDTEAFF. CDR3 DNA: TGTGCCAGCAGTTACCCTAGGCGAGGGGACGACACTGAAGCTTTCTTT.

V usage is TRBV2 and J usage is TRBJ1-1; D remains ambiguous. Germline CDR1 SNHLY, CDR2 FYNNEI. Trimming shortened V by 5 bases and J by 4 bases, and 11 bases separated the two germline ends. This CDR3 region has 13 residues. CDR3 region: CASSQETSTEAFF. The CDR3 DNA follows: TGTGCCAGCAGTCAGGAGACAAGCACTGAAGCTTTCTTT.

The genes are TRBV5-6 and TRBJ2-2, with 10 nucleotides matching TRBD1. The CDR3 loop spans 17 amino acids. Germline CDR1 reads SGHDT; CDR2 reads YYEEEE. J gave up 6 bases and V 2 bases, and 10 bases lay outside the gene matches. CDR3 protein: CASSLLGQGSVAGELFF. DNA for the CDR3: TGTGCCAGCAGCTTACTGGGACAGGGGTCTGTCGCCGGGGAGCTGTTTTTT.

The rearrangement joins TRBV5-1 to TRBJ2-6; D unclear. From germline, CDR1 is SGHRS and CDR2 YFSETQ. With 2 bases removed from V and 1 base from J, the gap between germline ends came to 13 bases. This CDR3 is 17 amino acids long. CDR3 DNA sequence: TGCGCCAGCAGCTTCCGCCCTATTATGTCTGGGGCCAACGTCCTGACTTTC. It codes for CASSFRPIMSGANVLTF.

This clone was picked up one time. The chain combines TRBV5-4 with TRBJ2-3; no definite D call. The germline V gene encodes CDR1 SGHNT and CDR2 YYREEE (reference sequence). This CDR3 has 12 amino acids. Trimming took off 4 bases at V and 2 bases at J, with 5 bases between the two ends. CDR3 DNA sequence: TGTGCCAGCAGCCTATACACAGATACGCAGTATTTT. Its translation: CASSLYTDTQYF.

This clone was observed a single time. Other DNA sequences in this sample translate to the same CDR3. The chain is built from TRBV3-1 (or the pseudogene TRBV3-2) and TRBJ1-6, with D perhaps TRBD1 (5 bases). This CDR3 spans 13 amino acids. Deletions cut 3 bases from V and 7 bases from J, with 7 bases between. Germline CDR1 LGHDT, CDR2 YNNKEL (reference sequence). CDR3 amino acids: CASSQGRNSPLHF. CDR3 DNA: TGTGCCAGCAGCCAGGGACGGAATTCACCCCTCCACTTT.

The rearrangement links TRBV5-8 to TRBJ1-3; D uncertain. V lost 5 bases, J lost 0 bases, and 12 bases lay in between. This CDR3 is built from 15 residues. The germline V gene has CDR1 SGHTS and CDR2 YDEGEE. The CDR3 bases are TGTGCCAGCAGGCCGGGCAGACTCTCTGGAAACACCATATATTTT. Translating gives CASRPGRLSGNTIYF.

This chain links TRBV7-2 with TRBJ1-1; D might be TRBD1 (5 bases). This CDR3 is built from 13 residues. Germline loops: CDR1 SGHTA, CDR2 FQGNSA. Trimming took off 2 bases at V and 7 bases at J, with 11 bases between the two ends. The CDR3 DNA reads TGTGCCAGCAGCTTAAAAGGGGCTATTGAAGCTTTCTTT. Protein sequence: CASSLKGAIEAFF.

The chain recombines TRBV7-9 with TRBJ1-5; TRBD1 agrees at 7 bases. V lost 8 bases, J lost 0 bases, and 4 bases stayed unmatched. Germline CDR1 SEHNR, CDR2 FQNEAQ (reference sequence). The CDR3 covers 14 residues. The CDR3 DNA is TGTGCCAGCGGGACAGAGAATAGCAATCAGCCCCAGCATTTT. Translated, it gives CASGTENSNQPQHF.

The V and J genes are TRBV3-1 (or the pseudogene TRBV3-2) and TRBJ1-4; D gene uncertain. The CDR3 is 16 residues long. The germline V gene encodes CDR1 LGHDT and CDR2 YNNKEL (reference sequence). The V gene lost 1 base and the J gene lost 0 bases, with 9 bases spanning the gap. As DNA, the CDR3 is TGTGCCAGCAGCCAAGCCGGGAGGGCAACTAATGAAAAACTGTTTTTT. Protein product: CASSQAGRATNEKLFF.

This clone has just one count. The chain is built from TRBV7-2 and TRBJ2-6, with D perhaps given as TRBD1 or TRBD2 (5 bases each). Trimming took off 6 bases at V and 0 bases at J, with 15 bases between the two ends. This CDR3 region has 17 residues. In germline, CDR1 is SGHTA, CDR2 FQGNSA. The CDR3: CASRRDASSSGANVLTF. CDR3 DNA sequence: TGTGCCAGCAGGAGGGACGCCTCAAGCTCTGGGGCCAACGTCCTGACTTTC.

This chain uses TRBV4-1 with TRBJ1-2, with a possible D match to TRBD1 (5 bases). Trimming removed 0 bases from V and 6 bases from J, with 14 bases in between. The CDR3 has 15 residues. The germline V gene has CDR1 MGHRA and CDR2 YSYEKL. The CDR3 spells CASSQDGSGLNGYTF. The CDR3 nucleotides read TGCGCCAGCAGCCAAGATGGTTCAGGGCTTAATGGCTACACCTTC.